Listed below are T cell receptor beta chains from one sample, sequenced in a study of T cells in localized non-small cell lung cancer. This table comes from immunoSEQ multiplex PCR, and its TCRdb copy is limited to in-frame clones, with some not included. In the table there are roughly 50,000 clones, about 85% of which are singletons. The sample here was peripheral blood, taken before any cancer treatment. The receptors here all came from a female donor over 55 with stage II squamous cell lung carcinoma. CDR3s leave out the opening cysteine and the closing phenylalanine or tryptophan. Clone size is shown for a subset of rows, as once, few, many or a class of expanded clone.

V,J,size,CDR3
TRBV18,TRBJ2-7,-,ASSDLARTGIEQY
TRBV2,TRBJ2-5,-,ASSAGQGARETQY
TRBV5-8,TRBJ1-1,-,ASSFGTVNTEAF
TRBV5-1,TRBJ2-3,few,ASSLSGGATDTQY
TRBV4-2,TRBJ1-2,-,ASSVDEPQPPS
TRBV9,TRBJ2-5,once,ASSARPSTETQY
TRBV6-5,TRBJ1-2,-,ASKGTGGYGYT
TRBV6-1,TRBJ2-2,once,ASSVVTGAGELF
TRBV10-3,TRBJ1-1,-,AISRDRDTEAF
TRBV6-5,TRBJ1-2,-,ASSYTRVATNYGYT
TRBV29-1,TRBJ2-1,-,SVQRGPDEQF
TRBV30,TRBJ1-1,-,AWSAGGVRNTEAF
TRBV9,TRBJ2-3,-,ASSVRAGLTDTQY
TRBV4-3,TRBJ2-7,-,ASSQDITYEQY
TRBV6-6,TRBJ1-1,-,ASSTLQGTEAF
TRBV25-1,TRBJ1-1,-,ASSVGGYTEAF
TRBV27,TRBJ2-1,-,ASSWTSGGERF
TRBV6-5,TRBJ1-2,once,ASSSRSVYGYT
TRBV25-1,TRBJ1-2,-,ASSPPTGTEKGYT
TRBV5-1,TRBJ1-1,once,ASSIGTVNTEAF